The source of this TCR beta chain is a study of blood T cells in healthy people across ages (dated by TCRdb to the mid-2010s). Study-level background: In model experiments, template switching captured roughly one uniquely barcoded TCR beta cDNA molecule for every two T cells. Donors were grouped into four age groups: young (average approximately 16 years), middle-aged (roughly 37), aged (about 60) and long-lived (over 80). For two donors (one aged 18 to 30 and one aged 80 or older), the study analyzed two additional independent replicas of 1 million unique cDNA reads from the same blood draw. To avoid experimental bias, donors of different ages were distributed randomly across sequencing lanes. The study measured age-related changes in TCR beta repertoire diversity using deep sequencing normalized with unique cDNA molecular identifiers. Overall results and qualifications from the work: Observed TCR beta diversity per million T cells fell roughly linearly with age, and a significant reduction was already apparent by age around 40. Because profiling used bulk unsorted PBMCs, naive and antigen-experienced compartments could not be compared conclusively. A strong correlation was found between observed TCR beta diversity and the percentage of naive T cells measured by flow cytometry. Estimates of total diversity from one million sequenced T cells were regarded as lower bounds and underestimates. Compared with the aged group, more naive CD4+ T cells, fewer expanded clones and increased TCR diversity were shown by the long-lived group, suggesting age selection. Because the CMV infection status of the donors was unknown, age-related changes in expanded clonotypes may potentially have been confounded.

Library prep was done by 5' RACE. TCRdb records Illumina HiSeq 2500 as the sequencer. A second PCR of roughly 6 to 11 cycles was performed with a sample-barcoded 5' primer and a J-beta primer mix. Each TCR beta cDNA molecule received a unique molecular identifier from a template-switch 5' adaptor carrying 12 random nucleotides. At least 3 million CDR3-containing paired-end reads were obtained from each sample. All of the RNA was converted into first-strand cDNA using the Mint cDNA synthesis kit, with a TRBC-specific oligonucleotide serving as the primer. After uracil-DNA glycosylase treatment, a first 18-cycle PCR used universal primers M1SS and BC2_uni_R on all cDNA. The original methods were these. Each sample was normalized by randomly selecting 1 million high-quality reads, each carrying a distinct molecular identifier. Reads with shared molecular identifiers were discarded instead of being binned into consensus sequences. MiTCR, with a Q25 quality threshold and the strictest error-elimination algorithm, was used for CDR3 identification, clonotype clustering and error correction. Lower-bound total TCR beta diversity was estimated with a nonparametric unseen species model using Euler transformation. In-frame beta chains were kept once TCRdb had trimmed the public reads at Q25 with fastp and called clones with MiXCR. Each CDR3 protein gets just one entry, which takes the most common genes and DNA from the rows behind it. V and J calls and clone size were set by TCRdb, not the authors. The sample profile shows 1.5 million to 2 million distinct CDR3 sequences; roughly 27% of them were found once. The leading ten clones occupy 7% to 9% of the sample.

Systemically healthy Caucasian individuals from Russia, some 36 in total and aged roughly 6 to 100 years, were included as donors. About 9.6 milliliters of peripheral blood were collected from each donor into EDTA-treated Vacutainer tubes. Ficoll-Paque density-gradient centrifugation was used to isolate PBMCs, with at least 6.5 million per sample. Total RNA, at least 6 micrograms per sample, was extracted from PBMCs with Trizol reagent. The percentages of naive CD45RAhigh/CD27high T cells were determined by flow cytometry on a PBMC aliquot from every donor. The CDR3 numbers 15 residues from cysteine through phenylalanine. The kept DNA is CDR3 alone, 45 bases in frame from the first base. Ends trimmed: V by 1 base, J by 5 bases; bases unmatched to a gene: 6. As encoded in the germline V gene, CDR1 is SGDLS while CDR2 is YYNGEE. Details on this clonotype: Its antigen has not been determined. Per-base quality was not reported, and no clone a single base away is much larger than it.

In this chain, TRBV9 is recombined with TRBJ2-5, with TRBD1 matching 9 junction bases. Material: blood. The receptor was derived from a woman in her twenties or thirties in good health. The nucleotides read TGTGCCAGCAGCGTACACAGGGGGCAGGGGGAGACCCAGTACTTC. Its translation is CASSVHRGQGETQYF.